This T cell receptor (beta chain) was sequenced in a study of T cell responses to AZD1222 COVID-19 vaccine. Study outcomes and limitations: Distributed over spike, vaccine-associated CD4 TCRs predominated at 160-218 and 743-854. An increase in Spike-specific TCR breadth and depth was observed after two AZD1222 doses. Donors were chiefly white British, with a greater number of females, and clonal diversity was perhaps underestimated. The study sampled repertoires only after the peak T cell response.

The CDR3 extends over 16 amino acids. The trim removed 5 bases at V and 6 bases at J, leaving 15 bases unmatched. CDR1 and CDR2 from the germline V gene are MNHNY and SVGAGI (reference sequence). Concerning this clone itself: Antigen: not known.

Here immunoSEQ multiplex PCR was the method, and the copy in TCRdb shows in-frame clones only, minus some. The table lists tens of thousands of clones, 85% to 95% of them singletons. The rearrangement links TRBV6-6 to TRBJ1-2, with 7 bases aligning to TRBD1. This TCR was recovered from an adult in good health. The material was peripheral blood, obtained on day 0 of MenACWY control vaccination. The CDR3: CASSKIAPQGWDGYTF. CDR3 DNA sequence: TGTGCCAGCAGTAAAATCGCGCCACAGGGGTGGGATGGCTACACCTTC.